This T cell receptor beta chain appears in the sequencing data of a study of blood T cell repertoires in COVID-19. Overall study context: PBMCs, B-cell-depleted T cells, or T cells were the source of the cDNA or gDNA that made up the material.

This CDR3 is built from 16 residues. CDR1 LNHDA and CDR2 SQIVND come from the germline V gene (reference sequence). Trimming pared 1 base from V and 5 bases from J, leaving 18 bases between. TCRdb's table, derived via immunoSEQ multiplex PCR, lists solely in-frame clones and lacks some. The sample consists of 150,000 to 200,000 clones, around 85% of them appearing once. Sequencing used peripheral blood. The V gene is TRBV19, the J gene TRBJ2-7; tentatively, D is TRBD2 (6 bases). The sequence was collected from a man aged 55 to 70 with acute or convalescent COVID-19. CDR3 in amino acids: CASSIARDFPFHEQYF. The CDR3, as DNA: TGTGCCAGTAGTATAGCCCGGGACTTCCCGTTCCACGAGCAGTACTTC.